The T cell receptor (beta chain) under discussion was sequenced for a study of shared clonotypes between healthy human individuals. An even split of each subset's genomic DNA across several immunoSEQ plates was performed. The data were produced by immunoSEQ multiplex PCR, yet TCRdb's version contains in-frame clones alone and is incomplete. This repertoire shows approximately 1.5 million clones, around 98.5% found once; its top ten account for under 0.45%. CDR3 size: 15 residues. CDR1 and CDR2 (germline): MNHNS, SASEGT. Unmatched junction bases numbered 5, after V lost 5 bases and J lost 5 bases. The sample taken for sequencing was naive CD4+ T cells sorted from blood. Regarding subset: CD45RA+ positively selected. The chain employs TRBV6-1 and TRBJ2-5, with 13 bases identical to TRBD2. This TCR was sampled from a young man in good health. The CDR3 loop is CASSRGLAGSETQYF. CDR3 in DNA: TGTGCCAGCAGTCGGGGACTAGCGGGAAGTGAGACCCAGTACTTC.